This T cell receptor beta chain was recorded in a study of cytomegalovirus exposure and HLA in healthy donors. Per germline, CDR1 MNHNS and CDR2 SASEGT. The CDR3 spans 15 residues. Unmatched junction bases numbered 4, after V lost 2 bases and J lost 5 bases. This clone occurred a few times. The PCR made use of 60 Vbeta and 13 Jbeta primers. Assay used: immunoSEQ multiplex PCR; TCRdb lists only in-frame clones, some missing. The table shows approximately 180,000 clones, with 70% to 80% occurring only once. The receptor's source is an older woman in good health and CMV-seropositive. The sample comprised PBMCs. This chain connects TRBV6-1 to TRBJ2-1; 9 nucleotides align to TRBD2. CDR3 in DNA: TGTGCCAGCAGTGAAACCCTAGCGGGAAACAATGAGCAGTTCTTC. This encodes CASSETLAGNNEQFF.